The 9 T cell receptor beta chains below all came from one sample that was sequenced in a study of T-cell reconstitution after alpha-beta-depleted transplantation in children (dated by TCRdb to the mid-2010s). The library was produced with PCR. Sequencing was carried out with an Illumina HiSeq 2500. Molecular barcoding was employed in the preparation of TCR libraries, with unique molecular identifiers being used to normalize TCRbeta repertoire quantification. TCRdb trimmed the raw reads at Q25, called clones with MiXCR and kept productive beta chains. Rows with a matching CDR3 protein are joined into one entry that keeps the most common DNA and genes. Within this sample are about 870,000 distinct CDR3 sequences, with approximately 15% of them counted one time only. The top ten hold roughly 5% of the sample. The sample's treatment or condition label, in plain terms: allogeneic hematopoietic cell transplantation with graft depleted of TCRalphabeta T cells and CD19 B cells.

Source: PBMCs, mostly from graft donor cells, taken 360 days after TCRalphabeta/CD19-depleted stem cell transplant. The origin of the receptors is a male patient aged 10 to 17 who had a stem cell transplant for acute lymphoblastic leukemia, so the T cells may come from the graft donor.

The sample holds a few counts of this clonotype. This rearrangement joins TRBV18 to TRBJ1-1; D remains ambiguous. CDR3 length: 15 amino acids. The V and J ends lost 1 base and 3 bases respectively, with 12 bases between them. Germline-derived CDR1 and CDR2 are KGHSH and LQKENI. DNA for the CDR3: TGTGCCAGCTCACCACGGAGGTCGGGAGACACTGAAGCTTTCTTT. It is translated as CASSPRRSGDTEAFF.

J is TRBJ2-7 and V is TRBV20-1; 8 bases are shared with TRBD2. The CDR3 runs 13 residues. The germline gives CDR1 DFQATT, CDR2 SNEGSKA (reference sequence). V lost 6 bases and J lost 5; bases outside the gene matches: 9. In nucleotides, the CDR3 is TGCAGTGCCACGAGGGCGGGAGGAAACGAGCAGTACTTC. Translated: CSATRAGGNEQYF.

This clonotype has more than one count but fewer than ten. At one end the junction does not follow the germline gene, possibly because of a read error. The genes are TRBV2 and TRBJ1-5, with 7 nucleotides matching TRBD1. The CDR3 has 15 residues. The germline CDR1 and CDR2 sequences are SNHLY and FYNNEI. For the CDR3, the DNA is TGTGCCAGCAGTGCGGACAGGCGTAGCGATCAGCCCCAGCATTTT. This codes for CASSADRRSDQPQHF.

This clonotype was seen more than once but under ten times. J is TRBJ2-3 and V is TRBV5-1; TRBD2 agrees at 9 bases. J was trimmed by 1 base and V by 5 bases; bases with no gene match: 11. The CDR3 contains 17 residues. CDR1 is SGHRS and CDR2 is YFSETQ in the germline V gene. The CDR3 loop reads CASSPLISGRGTDTQYF. Written as DNA, the CDR3 is TGCGCCAGCAGTCCCCTGATTAGCGGGAGAGGCACAGATACGCAGTATTTT.

This clonotype was seen only a few times. V and J are TRBV4-1 and TRBJ2-5, with D possibly being TRBD2 (6 bases). The CDR3 covers 19 residues. Germline CDR1 is MGHRA and CDR2 is YSYEKL. Trimming stripped 3 bases from V and 1 base from J, with 24 bases between. DNA of the CDR3: TGCGCCAGCAGCCAGGGGACTCTGACAGCTAACACTCCCCAAGAGACCCAGTACTTC. Translation gives CASSQGTLTANTPQETQYF.

The V and J genes are TRBV11-1 and TRBJ2-1, with TRBD2 identical over 7 bases. The CDR3 runs to 15 residues. The ends lost 5 bases at V and 6 bases at J; junction bases unmatched: 10. CDR1 and CDR2 (germline): SGHAT, FQDESV (reference sequence). For the CDR3, the DNA is TGTGCCAGCAGCCGTGGACTAGGATCAGCCAATGAGCAGTTCTTC. This gives the protein CASSRGLGSANEQFF. The variable domain in full, completed from reference TRBV11-1 and TRBJ2-1, reads EAEVAQSPRYKITEKSQAVAFWCDPISGHATLYWYRQILGQGPELLVQFQDESVVDDSQLPKDRFSAERLKGVDSTLKIQPAELGDSAMYLCASSRGLGSANEQFFGPGTRLTVL.

The V call is TRBV5-1, the J call TRBJ1-1; 7 positions match TRBD1. V trimming: 2 bases; J trimming: 2 bases; junction bases outside the gene matches: 15. In germline, CDR1 is SGHRS, CDR2 YFSETQ. This CDR3 has 18 amino acids. In nucleotides, the CDR3 is TGCGCCAGCAGCTTCTATCCCCGGACAGGACTCTTCAACACTGAAGCTTTCTTT. The encoded protein is CASSFYPRTGLFNTEAFF.

This clonotype was seen many times. The V and J genes are TRBV6-5 and TRBJ2-7; 9 bases fit TRBD2. The germline gives CDR1 MNHEY, CDR2 SVGAGI. This CDR3 is built from 15 residues. V lost 3 bases to trimming and J lost 5 bases; unmatched junction nucleotides: 8. The CDR3 bases are TGTGCCAGCAGTTATCTGGGACTAGCCCTGGACGAGCAGTACTTC. Its protein product is CASSYLGLALDEQYF.

J is TRBJ1-4 and V is TRBV12-3 or TRBV12-4; a possible D gene is TRBD1 (6 bases). V lost 5 bases to trimming and J lost 5 bases, with 12 bases between them. The length of the CDR3 is 14 residues. The DNA for the CDR3 is TGTGCCAGCAGTCGGGCCAGGGGAAATGAAAAACTGTTTTTT. Its protein is CASSRARGNEKLFF.